This T cell receptor (beta chain) originates from a study of graft-versus-host responses after intestinal transplantation. The CDR3 runs 16 residues. Germline V gives CDR1 SEHNR, CDR2 FQNEAQ (reference sequence). With 6 bases removed from V and 5 bases from J, the gap between germline ends came to 22 bases. Labeling with CFSE marked around 200,000 responder cells, which were plated with around 200,000 irradiated, violet-dye-labeled stimulator cells. TCRdb's table, derived via immunoSEQ multiplex PCR, lists solely in-frame clones and lacks some. The table has 1,500 to 2,000 clones, 38% seen once; the top ten hold around 9.5%.

The chain combines TRBV7-9 with TRBJ2-5; D possibly corresponds to TRBD2 (6 bases). The sample was alloreactive CD8+ T cells from a mixed lymphocyte reaction culture, taken before transplantation. As to subset: CFSE-low proliferating T cells sorted from approximately 6-day pre-transplant mixed lymphocyte reaction (GvH or HvG direction). This clonotype originated in a human patient who was an organ donor for intestinal transplantation. The CDR3 here is CASSWDGSSPIETQYF. In nucleotides, the CDR3 is TGTGCCAGCAGTTGGGACGGGAGTTCACCAATCGAGACCCAGTACTTC.